One and the same sample provided the 29 T cell receptor beta chains below, sequenced in a study of CD8 T cells in Susac syndrome. Random-hexamer reverse transcription was applied to roughly 0.5 to 1 ug RNA. Using its own MiXCR run on the immunoSEQ multiplex PCR reads, TCRdb lists one record per CDR3 protein. The data show about 130,000 distinct CDR3 sequences, with roughly 94% seen just once and around 0.12% held by the top ten. The sequenced material came from CD4+ T cells from PBMCs. The receptors were gathered from a human donor with multiple sclerosis.

The chain couples TRBV18 to TRBJ2-1, with D uncertain. Trimming stripped 3 bases from V and 8 bases from J, with 14 bases between. Germline assignment: CDR1 KGHSH and CDR2 LQKENI. The CDR3 totals 14 residues. The CDR3 DNA is TGTGCCAGCTCACCGATTAGGTCAGTCGATGAGCAGTTCTTC. Translating it yields CASSPIRSVDEQFF.

The V gene is TRBV30, the J gene TRBJ2-1; D gene ambiguous. The J call is doubtful: the DNA matches TRBJ2-7 better. Germline CDR1 reads GTSNPN; CDR2 reads SVGIG (reference sequence). The CDR3 totals 11 residues. In nucleotides, the CDR3 is TGTGCCTGGTCTAGGTTATACGAGCAGTACTTC. It is translated as CAWSRLYEQYF.

This clonotype appeared once. V gene TRBV15 combines with J gene TRBJ1-2; TRBD1 agrees at 7 bases. Germline V gene lookup returns CDR1 LNHNV and CDR2 YYDKDF (reference sequence). This CDR3 has 13 residues. Trimming at V came to 4 bases and at J to 8 bases, leaving 7 bases not matched to a gene. CDR3 region: CATSTETGLGYTF. In DNA, the CDR3 is TGTGCCACCAGCACCGAGACAGGGTTAGGCTACACCTTC.

This chain uses TRBV2 with TRBJ1-1, with D hard to call. V was pared by 1 base and J by 10 bases, with 10 bases between. The CDR3 has 12 residues. CDR1 SNHLY and CDR2 FYNNEI come from the germline V gene. CDR3 residues: CASSEGTAGAFF. CDR3 DNA sequence: TGTGCCAGCAGTGAAGGGACCGCAGGAGCTTTCTTT.

The V gene is TRBV19, the J gene TRBJ2-3; D is unclear. The germline V and J ends were trimmed by 6 bases and 7 bases, with 11 bases remaining between them. Looked up from germline, CDR1 is LNHDA and CDR2 is SQIVND (reference sequence). CDR3 length: 12 residues. The CDR3 region is CASSAVKNTQYF. In DNA, the CDR3 is TGTGCCAGTAGCGCGGTGAAAAATACGCAGTATTTT.

The rearrangement uses TRBV18 and TRBJ2-7; 10 bases agree with TRBD1. Germline V gene sequence: CDR1 KGHSH, CDR2 LQKENI. This CDR3 is built from 15 residues. Unmatched junction bases numbered 9, after V lost 6 bases and J lost 4 bases. The chain's CDR3 is CASSIPGQGTYEQYF. In DNA, the CDR3 is TGTGCCAGCTCGATACCGGGACAGGGGACTTACGAGCAGTACTTC. Based on the CDR3 plus reference TRBV18 and TRBJ2-7, the full variable domain is NAGVMQNPRHLVRRRGQEARLRCSPMKGHSHVYWYRQLPEEGLKFMVYLQKENIIDESGMPKERFSAEFPKEGPSILRIQQVVRGDSAAYFCASSIPGQGTYEQYFGPGTRLTVT.

V and J are TRBV5-1 and TRBJ2-7, with 9 bases lining up with TRBD2. CDR1 SGHRS and CDR2 YFSETQ come from the germline V gene. With V trimmed by 0 bases and J by 0 bases, 7 bases remained unmatched. The CDR3 covers 17 residues. CDR3 residues: CASSLGLAGTSSYEQYF. Written as DNA, the CDR3 is TGCGCCAGCAGCTTGGGGCTAGCGGGGACCAGCTCCTACGAGCAGTACTTC.

This chain links TRBV6-2 or TRBV6-3 with TRBJ1-2, with D unclear. CDR1 MNHEY and CDR2 SVGEGT come from the germline V gene. The CDR3 sequence is 17 residues long. The V end lost 0 bases, the J end lost 6 bases, and 20 bases lay between the germline ends. The CDR3 sequence is CASSYSQAGGQMDGYTF. The CDR3 region has the DNA TGTGCCAGCAGTTACTCCCAAGCGGGAGGGCAAATGGATGGCTACACCTTC.

This clonotype was recorded only once. This chain connects TRBV6-2 or TRBV6-3 to TRBJ2-7, with TRBD1 as a possible D gene (6 bases). The CDR3 totals 12 residues. In germline, CDR1 is MNHEY, CDR2 SVGEGT. Trimming left V 6 bases short and J 10 bases short, with 16 bases between. CDR3 sequence reads: CASRQGGPDQYF. For the CDR3, the DNA is TGTGCCAGCAGACAGGGTGGTCCCGATCAGTACTTC.

The table lists this clonotype with a few counts. The chain carries TRBV12-3 or TRBV12-4 and TRBJ1-2; weak D call: TRBD1 (5 bases). The CDR3 contains 13 residues. Between the trimmed V and J ends, which lost 3 bases and 2 bases, there was a span of 7 bases. CDR3 sequence: CASSLAGNYGYTF. The CDR3 coding sequence is TGTGCCAGCAGTTTGGCAGGGAACTATGGCTACACCTTC.

The chain combines TRBV27 with TRBJ2-7; D perhaps matches TRBD1 (6 bases). The CDR3 is made up of 14 amino acids. V was pared by 7 bases and J by 2 bases, with 15 bases between. The germline V gene has CDR1 MNHEY and CDR2 SMNVEV (reference sequence). The CDR3 region is CASTDLGTPYEQYF. CDR3 nucleotides: TGTGCCAGCACCGACCTAGGGACACCCTACGAGCAGTACTTC.

This chain links TRBV7-2 with TRBJ2-2; 10 nucleotides align to TRBD1. The CDR3 loop spans 15 amino acids. The ends lost 5 bases at V and 5 bases at J; junction bases unmatched: 5. Per the germline V gene, CDR1 is SGHTA and CDR2 is FQGNSA. DNA for the CDR3: TGTGCCAGCAGCCAAGGACAGGGGGGGACCGGGGAGCTGTTTTTT. The encoded protein is CASSQGQGGTGELFF.

This clonotype was seen just once. This sequence joins TRBV30 and TRBJ1-2; D is possibly TRBD1 (6 bases). The CDR3 extends over 14 amino acids. The V end was cut by 3 bases, the J end by 7 bases, with 18 bases between. Per the germline V gene, CDR1 is GTSNPN and CDR2 is SVGIG (reference sequence). Here the CDR3 DNA reads TGTGCCTGGAGCCCCCCCAGGGGAGACCGTGGCTACACCTTC. Its protein product is CAWSPPRGDRGYTF.

The chain uses TRBV15 and TRBJ2-7; TRBD1 matches at 8 bases. The CDR3 totals 14 residues. Looked up from germline, CDR1 is LNHNV and CDR2 is YYDKDF (reference sequence). Trimming removed 4 bases from V and 1 base from J; junction bases left unmatched: 3. The CDR3 DNA follows: TGTGCCACCAGCACGCGACAGGGGTCCTACGAGCAGTACTTC. Translation gives CATSTRQGSYEQYF.

This sequence joins TRBV30 and TRBJ1-1; D not certain. V dropped 1 base and J dropped 3 bases, with 6 bases sitting between them. Germline lookup yields CDR1 GTSNPN and CDR2 SVGIG (reference sequence). This CDR3 contains 12 residues. CDR3 sequence reads: CAWSDVDTEAFF. The CDR3 region has the DNA TGTGCCTGGAGTGATGTAGACACTGAAGCTTTCTTT.

V and J are TRBV5-4 and TRBJ2-7; perhaps TRBD2 as D (5 bases). Between the trimmed V and J ends, which lost 3 bases and 0 bases, there was a span of 13 bases. The CDR3 is made up of 15 amino acids. Looked up from germline, CDR1 is SGHNT and CDR2 is YYREEE (reference sequence). CDR3 protein: CASSSSDWSSYEQYF. The CDR3 DNA is TGTGCCAGCAGCTCTTCGGACTGGAGCTCCTACGAGCAGTACTTC.

This chain links TRBV2 with TRBJ1-3; maybe TRBD1 (6 bases). This CDR3 region has 14 residues. V was cut by 4 bases and J by 5 bases, with 12 bases left in between. Germline values: CDR1 SNHLY, CDR2 FYNNEI. The CDR3 DNA reads TGTGCCAGCAGTGCCGGGACAACTAGAAACACCATATATTTT. Translation gives CASSAGTTRNTIYF.

The rearrangement links TRBV29-1 to TRBJ1-1, with 8 bases identical to TRBD1. V was pared by 7 bases and J by 3 bases, with 10 bases of the junction left unmatched. The CDR3 extends over 14 amino acids. Germline V lookup: CDR1 SQVTM, CDR2 ANQGSEA. The CDR3 here is CSGEMTGEDTEAFF. DNA for the CDR3: TGCAGCGGGGAGATGACAGGGGAGGACACTGAAGCTTTCTTT.

This rearrangement joins TRBV4-2 to TRBJ1-4, with 7 nucleotides matching TRBD1. Germline-derived CDR1 and CDR2 are LGHNA and YNFKEQ. Germline trimming cut 2 bases from V and 5 bases from J; bases unmatched to any gene: 5. This CDR3 contains 15 residues. The chain's CDR3 is CASSQTGTDNEKLFF. CDR3 bases: TGTGCCAGCAGCCAAACCGGGACAGACAATGAAAAACTGTTTTTT.

V is TRBV2 and J is TRBJ1-2, with a possible D match to TRBD1 (5 bases). Germline assignment: CDR1 SNHLY and CDR2 FYNNEI. Trimming pared 9 bases from V and 5 bases from J, leaving 19 bases between. The CDR3 contains 14 residues. The CDR3 DNA is TGTGCCAGACGAGGGTTGAGGGACGGGTATGGCTACACCTTC. It yields the protein CARRGLRDGYGYTF.

This chain links TRBV7-9 with TRBJ1-3; D not resolved. CDR3 length: 15 residues. V gave up 5 bases and J gave up 0 bases, with 11 bases separating them. CDR1 SEHNR and CDR2 FQNEAQ come from the germline V gene (reference sequence). The CDR3 protein is CASSPLRFSGNTIYF. CDR3 nucleotide sequence: TGTGCCAGCAGCCCCCTTCGGTTCTCTGGAAACACCATATATTTT. The whole variable domain, remainder taken from reference TRBV7-9 and TRBJ1-3, is DTGVSQNPRHKITKRGQNVTFRCDPISEHNRLYWYRQTLGQGPEFLTYFQNEAQLEKSRLLSDRFSAERPKGSFSTLEIQRTEQGDSAMYLCASSPLRFSGNTIYFGEGSWLTVV.

This chain connects TRBV13 to TRBJ2-3; 9 bases are a match to TRBD2. Unmatched junction bases numbered 6, after V lost 5 bases and J lost 6 bases. CDR1 PRHDT and CDR2 FYEKMQ come from the germline V gene (reference sequence). The CDR3 contains 14 residues. CDR3 amino acids: CASSRAGGRDTQYF. CDR3 DNA: TGTGCCAGCAGCCGAGCGGGGGGCAGGGATACGCAGTATTTT.

This clonotype appeared a single time. The genes are TRBV5-1 and TRBJ1-3; TRBD1 agrees at 7 bases. The CDR3 sequence is 14 residues long. V dropped 5 bases and J dropped 3; count of bases not matched to a gene: 5. CDR1 SGHRS and CDR2 YFSETQ come from the germline V gene. The DNA of the CDR3 is TGCGCCAGCAGTTCCGGGACAGATGGAAACACCATATATTTT. It codes for CASSSGTDGNTIYF.

V gene TRBV19 combines with J gene TRBJ1-5; D is unresolved. This CDR3 has 15 residues. The V end lost 5 bases, the J end lost 0 bases, and 11 bases lay between the germline ends. Looked up from germline, CDR1 is LNHDA and CDR2 is SQIVND (reference sequence). CDR3 amino acids: CASSRGWGSNQPQHF. In DNA form, the CDR3 reads TGTGCCAGTAGTCGCGGATGGGGTAGCAATCAGCCCCAGCATTTT. Combining the CDR3 with reference TRBV19 and TRBJ1-5 gives the whole variable domain DGGITQSPKYLFRKEGQNVTLSCEQNLNHDAMYWYRQDPGQGLRLIYYSQIVNDFQKGDIAEGYSVSREKKESFPLTVTSAQKNPTAFYLCASSRGWGSNQPQHFGDGTRLSIL.

The chain uses TRBV2 and TRBJ2-7; no clear D gene. The germline V gene encodes CDR1 SNHLY and CDR2 FYNNEI. The CDR3 loop spans 15 amino acids. Trimming shortened V by 5 bases and J by 2 bases, and 16 bases separated the two germline ends. The DNA for the CDR3 is TGTGCCAGCAGTCCTTTTACGGGCCATACCTACGAGCAGTACTTC. This codes for CASSPFTGHTYEQYF.

The gene calls are TRBV18 and TRBJ1-1; a possible D gene is TRBD1 (5 bases). V lost 2 bases to trimming and J lost 3 bases, with 7 bases between them. Per germline, CDR1 KGHSH and CDR2 LQKENI. This CDR3 has 13 residues. CDR3 coding DNA: TGTGCCAGCTCACCAGAGGGGTACACTGAAGCTTTCTTT. Its protein is CASSPEGYTEAFF.

CDR3 sequence (DNA): TGTGCCAGCAGCTCGGGACAGCCTGGAAACACCATATATTTT. Translating it yields CASSSGQPGNTIYF. The genes are TRBV7-6 and TRBJ1-3; 7 bases are a match to TRBD1. Trimming cost V 4 bases and J 2 bases; bases outside gene matches: 2. The CDR3 loop spans 14 amino acids. Germline V gene data show CDR1 as SGHVS and CDR2 as FNYEAQ.

The chain is built from TRBV3-1 and TRBJ2-7; D is ambiguous. V was trimmed by 6 bases and J by 3 bases, leaving 6 bases between them. This CDR3 contains 11 residues. Per the germline V gene, CDR1 is LGHDT and CDR2 is YNNKEL (reference sequence). This CDR3 is CASSRNYEQYF. CDR3 DNA: TGTGCCAGCAGTCGTAACTACGAGCAGTACTTC.

The table lists this clonotype with a few counts. V usage is TRBV6-1 and J usage is TRBJ1-2, with 7 bases aligning to TRBD1. J lost 3 bases, V lost 5 bases, and 3 bases had no gene match. CDR1 and CDR2 from the germline V gene are MNHNS and SASEGT. This CDR3 comprises 13 residues. The CDR3 DNA follows: TGTGCCAGCAGTTGGGACAGATACTATGGCTACACCTTC. Its translation is CASSWDRYYGYTF.